The 5 T cell receptor beta chains below were found in one sample sequenced in a study of T-cell reconstitution after alpha-beta-depleted transplantation in children (dated by TCRdb to 2016 to 2018). Libraries were constructed by PCR. The sequencer was an Illumina HiSeq 2500. TCR libraries were prepared with molecular barcoding, using unique molecular identifiers to normalize TCRbeta repertoire quantification. Starting from the raw public reads, TCRdb applied fastp trimming at Q25, assembled clones with MiXCR and retained in-frame beta chains. Rows merge per CDR3 protein into single entries with the most common DNA and genes. In all, the sample holds some 600,000 distinct CDR3 sequences, and approximately 12% of those were seen once. Jointly, the top ten make up around 2.2% of the sample. This sample's treatment or condition label indicates: allogeneic hematopoietic cell transplantation with graft depleted of TCRalphabeta T cells and CD19 B cells.

Sequenced material: PBMCs, mostly from graft donor cells, taken 360 days after TCRalphabeta/CD19-depleted stem cell transplant. These receptors were obtained from a male patient aged 10-17 years who had a stem cell transplant for acute myeloid leukemia, so the T cells may come from the graft donor.

In nucleotides, the CDR3 is TGCAGTGCTTTAAGGACTGACTACGAGCAGTACTTC. Translated: CSALRTDYEQYF. The rearrangement uses TRBV20-1 and TRBJ2-7, with D possibly matching TRBD2 (5 bases). V lost 5 bases and J lost 3, with 11 bases in between. This CDR3 is 12 amino acids long. In germline, CDR1 is DFQATT, CDR2 SNEGSKA (reference sequence).

This clonotype has a handful of counts. The chain is built from TRBV15 and TRBJ2-7, with D maybe TRBD1 (5 bases). CDR3 size: 15 residues. CDR1 LNHNV and CDR2 YYDKDF come from the germline V gene (reference sequence). Trimming removed 5 bases at V and 5 bases at J, with 19 bases between. The CDR3 is CATSLARGRSNEQYF. CDR3 DNA sequence: TGTGCCACCAGCTTGGCAAGGGGCAGGTCCAACGAGCAGTACTTC.

The V and J genes are TRBV4-3 and TRBJ2-3; either TRBD1 or TRBD2 may fit D (8 bases each). CDR1 LGHNA and CDR2 YSLEER come from the germline V gene. The CDR3 totals 17 residues. Trimming stripped 5 bases from V and 1 base from J, with 19 bases between. CDR3 loop: CASSVQGGTRGTDTQYF. CDR3 DNA: TGCGCCAGCAGCGTACAGGGGGGGACTAGAGGCACAGATACGCAGTATTTT.

This clonotype was counted between two and nine times. The J gene is TRBJ2-7, the V gene TRBV7-2; D possibly uses TRBD1 or TRBD2 (5 bases each). This CDR3 has 16 residues. CDR1 SGHTA and CDR2 FQGNSA come from the germline V gene. Trimming removed 5 bases at V and 9 bases at J, with 26 bases between. DNA for the CDR3: TGTGCCAGCAGCCAACGATCAGCGCTCATAGGGGCGGGGCAGTACTTC. It specifies CASSQRSALIGAGQYF.

The J gene is TRBJ1-4, the V gene TRBV5-1, with D hard to call. Germline V lookup: CDR1 SGHRS, CDR2 YFSETQ. The V end was cut by 5 bases, the J end by 5 bases, with 10 bases between. The CDR3 runs 13 residues. CDR3 sequence (DNA): TGCGCCAGCAGATCCGGGCCGAATGAAAAACTGTTTTTT. It encodes CASRSGPNEKLFF.